Presented here are 25 T cell receptor beta chains from one specimen sequenced in a study of blood T cell repertoires in COVID-19. Clones were sequenced by immunoSEQ multiplex PCR, and TCRdb holds only the in-frame ones, with some missing. The table records 200,000 to 250,000 clones, 88% of them present only once. Sequencing was done on a sample of PBMCs or T cells enriched from blood (not recorded which). The receptors stem from a woman aged 25 to 39 who had been exposed to COVID-19.

V gene TRBV7-2 combines with J gene TRBJ1-1, with TRBD1 as a possible D gene (6 bases). Between the trimmed V and J ends, which lost 8 bases and 1 base, there was a span of 17 bases. Germline V gene data show CDR1 as SGHTA and CDR2 as FQGNSA. The CDR3 sequence is 15 residues long. CDR3 sequence reads: CASGKGGTGNTEAFF. CDR3 DNA: TGTGCCAGCGGAAAGGGGGGGACTGGGAACACTGAAGCTTTCTTT.

The rearrangement links TRBV6-5 to TRBJ1-2, with D maybe TRBD1 (6 bases). Between the trimmed V and J ends, which lost 6 bases and 2 bases, there was a span of 16 bases. This CDR3 contains 15 residues. CDR1 is MNHEY and CDR2 is SVGAGI in the germline V gene. For the CDR3, the DNA is TGTGCCAGCAGCGATACAGGGAAAATAAACTATGGCTACACCTTC. Its translation is CASSDTGKINYGYTF.

This clone was detected only once. The chain couples TRBV19 to TRBJ2-7; 9 bases fit TRBD1. The CDR3 loop spans 15 amino acids. The V gene's germline CDR1 is LNHDA and CDR2 SQIVND (reference sequence). Trimming at V came to 5 bases and at J to 5 bases, leaving 10 bases not matched to a gene. This CDR3 is CASSHNWGQGHEQYF. DNA of the CDR3: TGTGCCAGTAGTCATAATTGGGGACAGGGTCACGAGCAGTACTTC.

The gene calls are TRBV5-6 and TRBJ1-2; D gene unclear. CDR3 length equals 12 residues. Germline CDR1 reads SGHDT; CDR2 reads YYEEEE. Between the trimmed V and J ends, which lost 1 base and 6 bases, there was a span of 7 bases. The CDR3 DNA reads TGTGCCAGCAGCTTGAGCCCTCATGGCTACACCTTC. This encodes CASSLSPHGYTF.

The rearrangement links TRBV5-1 to TRBJ1-2; 8 bases are shared with TRBD1. The CDR3 is made up of 16 amino acids. Germline V gene lookup returns CDR1 SGHRS and CDR2 YFSETQ. With V trimmed by 2 bases and J by 0 bases, 6 bases remained unmatched. CDR3 in amino acids: CASSFLGQGANYGYTF. In DNA form, the CDR3 reads TGCGCCAGCAGCTTCCTTGGACAGGGAGCTAACTATGGCTACACCTTC.

The rearrangement uses TRBV28 and TRBJ2-3; D gene unclear. The CDR3 is 14 amino acids. Trimming left V 5 bases short and J 0 bases short, with 9 bases between. Looked up from germline, CDR1 is MDHEN and CDR2 is SYDVKM. The CDR3 bases are TGTGCCAGCAGTAACACCGCTAGCACAGATACGCAGTATTTT. This encodes CASSNTASTDTQYF. The full variable domain, with the rest looked up from reference TRBV28 and TRBJ2-3, is DVKVTQSSRYLVKRTGEKVFLECVQDMDHENMFWYRQDPGLGLRLIYFSYDVKMKEKGDIPEGYSVSREKKERFSLILESASTNQTSMYLCASSNTASTDTQYFGPGTRLTVL.

V usage is TRBV3-1 (or the pseudogene TRBV3-2) and J usage is TRBJ1-1, with D hard to call. CDR3 length: 13 residues. V lost 1 base and J lost 8, with 11 bases in between. CDR1 is LGHDT, CDR2 YNNKEL, per germline (reference sequence). CDR3 residues: CASSQATVGEAFF. The CDR3 nucleotides are TGTGCCAGCAGCCAAGCGACCGTGGGCGAAGCTTTCTTT.

The CDR3 sequence is CASSSSTGQKSPLHF. CDR3 DNA sequence: TGTGCCAGCAGTTCGTCGACAGGGCAGAAATCACCCCTCCACTTT. This rearrangement joins TRBV6-5 to TRBJ1-6; 7 bases are a match to TRBD1. Germline V gives CDR1 MNHEY, CDR2 SVGAGI. CDR3 length: 15 amino acids. Trimming took 4 bases from V and 10 from J; bases not matched to a gene: 10.

This sequence joins TRBV18 and TRBJ2-7; TRBD1 matches at 7 bases. The trim removed 0 bases at V and 3 bases at J, leaving 17 bases unmatched. The V gene's germline CDR1 is KGHSH and CDR2 LQKENI. The CDR3 runs to 19 residues. CDR3 nucleotides: TGTGCCAGCTCACCACCCTCGACAGGGTTCAGCGGAGTTGTCTACGAGCAGTACTTC. Translated, it gives CASSPPSTGFSGVVYEQYF.

The chain combines TRBV10-2 with TRBJ2-7; 10 positions match TRBD2. In germline, CDR1 is WSHSY, CDR2 SAAADI. The CDR3 length is 18 residues. V lost 2 bases, J lost 2 bases, and 12 bases stayed unmatched. The CDR3 here is CASSEGRLAGGGAYEQYF. For the CDR3, the DNA is TGCGCCAGCAGTGAGGGAAGACTAGCGGGCGGAGGAGCCTACGAGCAGTACTTC.

The J gene is TRBJ1-4, the V gene TRBV19; D possibly corresponds to TRBD1 (5 bases). The CDR3 is 14 residues long. The germline V and J ends were trimmed by 3 bases and 7 bases, with 12 bases remaining between them. CDR1 LNHDA and CDR2 SQIVND come from the germline V gene (reference sequence). CDR3 amino acids: CASSMGQGGEKLFF. DNA of the CDR3: TGTGCCAGTAGTATGGGGCAGGGTGGTGAAAAACTGTTTTTT. Full variable domain (rest looked up from reference TRBV19 and TRBJ1-4): DGGITQSPKYLFRKEGQNVTLSCEQNLNHDAMYWYRQDPGQGLRLIYYSQIVNDFQKGDIAEGYSVSREKKESFPLTVTSAQKNPTAFYLCASSMGQGGEKLFFGSGTQLSVL.

In DNA form, the CDR3 reads TGCAGCGTCAAGGGGGGGCATACGCAGTATTTT. This sequence encodes CSVKGGHTQYF. The genes are TRBV29-1 and TRBJ2-3; maybe TRBD2 (7 bases). The CDR3 length is 11 residues. From germline, CDR1 is SQVTM and CDR2 ANQGSEA. V was clipped by 6 bases and J by 7 bases, with 11 bases between them.

CDR3 sequence reads: CASSQGQTTYEQYF. DNA of the CDR3: TGCGCCAGCAGCCAAGGACAGACCACCTACGAGCAGTACTTC. This chain links TRBV5-1 with TRBJ2-7; D may be TRBD1 (6 bases). The CDR3 covers 14 residues. The V end was cut by 4 bases, the J end by 2 bases, with 13 bases between. CDR1 and CDR2 (germline): SGHRS, YFSETQ.

V and J are TRBV10-1 and TRBJ2-3, with 9 bases that match TRBD2. J was trimmed by 6 bases and V by 0 bases; bases with no gene match: 13. This CDR3 is built from 18 residues. Germline values: CDR1 WNHNN, CDR2 SYGVQD (reference sequence). The DNA of the CDR3 is TGCGCCAGCAGTGAGTCAGGACTAGCGAACATCGCAAGGGATACGCAGTATTTT. Protein product: CASSESGLANIARDTQYF.

The rearrangement links TRBV2 to TRBJ2-3; the D gene is possibly TRBD2 (5 bases). Germline assignment: CDR1 SNHLY and CDR2 FYNNEI. V gave up 5 bases and J gave up 2 bases, with 14 bases separating them. CDR3 length: 15 residues. CDR3 sequence reads: CASSSASRYTDTQYF. The DNA of the CDR3 is TGTGCCAGCAGTTCCGCTAGCAGGTACACAGATACGCAGTATTTT.

Regarding this clone: A junction end diverges from the germline sequence, so it may reflect a read error. The CDR3 loop is CAGSALGQGGTGELFF. The CDR3 DNA sequence: TGCGCCGGCAGTGCCCTTGGACAGGGCGGAACCGGGGAGCTGTTTTTT. The chain combines TRBV10-1 with TRBJ2-2; 8 bases align to TRBD1. This CDR3 region has 16 residues. Germline CDR1 is WNHNN and CDR2 is SYGVQD (reference sequence).

The chain combines TRBV4-2 with TRBJ2-2, with 12 positions matching TRBD2. Germline trimming cut 3 bases from V and 2 bases from J; bases unmatched to any gene: 10. The germline V gene encodes CDR1 LGHNA and CDR2 YNFKEQ. The CDR3 is made up of 19 amino acids. The CDR3 sequence is CASSQSPTSGRFNTGELFF. The CDR3, as DNA: TGTGCCAGCAGCCAGAGCCCAACTAGCGGGAGGTTTAACACCGGGGAGCTGTTTTTT.

This chain joins TRBV30 and TRBJ2-7; TRBD1 is a possible D gene (6 bases). This CDR3 has 12 residues. Germline CDR1 GTSNPN, CDR2 SVGIG (reference sequence). V was clipped by 4 bases and J by 3 bases, with 10 bases between them. The CDR3 DNA reads as TGTGCCTGGAATACAGGGATCTACGAGCAGTACTTC. Amino acid sequence: CAWNTGIYEQYF. Supplemented by reference TRBV30 and TRBJ2-7, the full variable domain reads SQTIHQWPATLVQPVGSPLSLECTVEGTSNPNLYWYRQAAGRGLQLLFYSVGIGQISSEVPQNLSASRPQDRQFILSSKKLLLSDSGFYLCAWNTGIYEQYFGPGTRLTVT.

A single count supports this clone. In nucleotides, the CDR3 is TGTGCCAGCAGTTCCCCGGGGGGTCCACCCCTCCACTTT. It translates to CASSSPGGPPLHF. The J gene is TRBJ1-6, the V gene TRBV28, with D tentatively TRBD1 (5 bases). Trimming took 4 bases from V and 11 from J, leaving 12 bases between them. This CDR3 spans 13 amino acids. The germline gives CDR1 MDHEN, CDR2 SYDVKM. Complete variable domain (other parts from reference TRBV28 and TRBJ1-6): DVKVTQSSRYLVKRTGEKVFLECVQDMDHENMFWYRQDPGLGLRLIYFSYDVKMKEKGDIPEGYSVSREKKERFSLILESASTNQTSMYLCASSSPGGPPLHFGNGTRLTVT.

The V and J genes are TRBV3-1 (or the pseudogene TRBV3-2) and TRBJ2-2; a possible D gene is TRBD2 (5 bases). The CDR3 contains 18 residues. Trimming cost V 6 bases and J 5 bases, with 25 bases left between them. Germline values: CDR1 LGHDT, CDR2 YNNKEL (reference sequence). The chain's CDR3 is CASSPTLGLLWETGELFF. The CDR3 bases are TGTGCCAGCAGTCCTACTCTTGGACTGCTATGGGAGACCGGGGAGCTGTTTTTT.

This clone has more than one count but fewer than ten. This chain joins TRBV5-4 and TRBJ2-1; 8 nucleotides match TRBD2. Germline V gene data show CDR1 as SGHNT and CDR2 as YYREEE (reference sequence). The CDR3 extends over 14 amino acids. V was clipped by 0 bases and J by 4 bases; unmatched bases: 0. The CDR3 spells CASSLGGRYNEQFF. The CDR3 DNA follows: TGTGCCAGCAGCTTGGGCGGGAGGTACAATGAGCAGTTCTTC.

The J gene is TRBJ2-1, the V gene TRBV5-1; 7 nucleotides align to TRBD2. This CDR3 region has 17 residues. Looked up from germline, CDR1 is SGHRS and CDR2 is YFSETQ. J lost 5 bases, V lost 3 bases, and 14 bases had no gene match. CDR3 amino acids: CASSWGNLADFNNEQFF. In DNA, the CDR3 is TGCGCCAGCAGCTGGGGGAATCTAGCGGATTTTAACAATGAGCAGTTCTTC.

This sequence joins TRBV25-1 and TRBJ2-2; TRBD2 is a possible D gene (6 bases). Per germline, CDR1 MGHDK and CDR2 SYGVNS. The CDR3 extends over 18 amino acids. V was cut by 0 bases and J by 0 bases, with 14 bases left in between. The CDR3 is CASSEYLGGNSNTGELFF. DNA for the CDR3: TGTGCCAGCAGTGAATATTTGGGCGGGAATTCGAACACCGGGGAGCTGTTTTTT.

The chain uses TRBV28 and TRBJ1-1, with no clear D. CDR1 MDHEN and CDR2 SYDVKM come from the germline V gene. The CDR3 totals 13 residues. V lost 3 bases and J lost 10, with 15 bases in between. The CDR3 loop reads CASSLAQVFGAFF. The CDR3 DNA reads as TGTGCCAGCAGTTTGGCCCAGGTCTTCGGAGCTTTCTTT.

This CDR3 reads CAWTELYGYTF. CDR3 nucleotide sequence: TGTGCCTGGACTGAGTTGTATGGCTACACCTTC. V usage is TRBV30 and J usage is TRBJ1-2, with no clear D. This CDR3 spans 11 amino acids. The V and J ends lost 4 bases and 5 bases respectively, with 8 bases between them. Germline V gives CDR1 GTSNPN, CDR2 SVGIG (reference sequence).